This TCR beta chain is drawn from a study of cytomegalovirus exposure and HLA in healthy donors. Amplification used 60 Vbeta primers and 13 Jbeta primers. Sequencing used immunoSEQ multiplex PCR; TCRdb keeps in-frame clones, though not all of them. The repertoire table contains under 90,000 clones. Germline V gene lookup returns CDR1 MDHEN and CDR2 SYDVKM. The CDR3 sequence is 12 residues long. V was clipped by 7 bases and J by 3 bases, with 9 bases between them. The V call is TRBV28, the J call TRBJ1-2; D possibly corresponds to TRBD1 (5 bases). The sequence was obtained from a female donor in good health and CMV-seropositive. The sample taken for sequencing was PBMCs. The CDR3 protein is CASTVGDYGYTF. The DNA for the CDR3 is TGTGCCAGCACTGTAGGGGACTATGGCTACACCTTC.